The present TCR beta chain was sequenced within a study of cytomegalovirus exposure and HLA in healthy donors (dated 2017 in TCRdb). In terms of the full investigation: According to a later analysis, one platform produced both the roughly 130 validation repertoires and the approximately 660 repertoires of the first cohort. Besides the first cohort of about 730 subjects, a separate validation cohort made up of some 110 different subjects was used. The study combined high-throughput TCR immunosequencing, statistical association of individual TCRs with disease status, and machine learning to predict cytomegalovirus infection status. The study was designed to test whether signatures of past pathogen exposure could be identified by cataloging public T cell receptors. Summary of the overall study and its limitations: All 130 or so repertoires were used to score co-occurrence in the validation cohort in a later analysis, because that analysis had no HLA typing for the cohort. In vitro tests confirmed that a few of the cytomegalovirus-associated TCR beta chains recognize cytomegalovirus antigens. Cytomegalovirus status was reported to be diagnosed by the classifier with high specificity and sensitivity in both the original and validation cohorts. A later analysis found that TCRs clustered in the first cohort also tended to co-occur in the 120 or so validation repertoires, with just under 95% of cluster scores above 0. A total of fewer than 200 TCR beta chains were listed by the study as associated with cytomegalovirus. It was suggested by the authors that the approach could potentially be generalized to other disease states and immunological phenotypes. Across donors, most TCR sequences were observed very rarely, whereas some public TCRs were present in many individuals.

Regarding this clone: Its cognate antigen has yet to be identified. Nothing much larger sits one base from this clone, and base qualities are not available.

The library was produced with the immunoSEQ multiplex PCR assay. From the authors' description of their analysis: To diagnose cytomegalovirus status from the catalog of TCR beta chain sequences, a statistical classification framework was built. The clones in this table, taken by TCRdb from immuneACCESS, are in-frame only. Not every clone is retained; where verified, under half of the shortfall comes from an unresolved V gene, and the cause of the rest is unknown. V, J and clone size are taken as reported in that table, and D and trimming were inferred from the DNA itself. For this sample the table gives hundreds of thousands of clones, of which roughly 87% were detected only once. Around 11% of the sample rests with the top ten. The donors were included in the validation cohort of around 120 subjects, a group kept apart from the roughly 680-subject first cohort. Sequencing used PBMCs. The origin of this receptor is a man in his late teens or twenties in good health and CMV-seropositive.

The nucleotide sequence reads TGTGCCAGCAGCTCCTATTTTCGGCAAGAGACCCAGTACTTC. It codes for CASSSYFRQETQYF. The chain is assembled from TRBV7-9 and TRBJ2-5; the D gene identity is not certain. Reading the germline V gene (reference sequence) gives CDR1 SEHNR and CDR2 FQNEAQ. The CDR3 numbers 14 residues from cysteine through phenylalanine. Only the CDR3 DNA stays, 42 bases, in frame from base 1. The junction shows trimming of 4 bases on V and 2 bases on J, plus 11 bases between the germline ends.